The sequence of this TCR beta chain was determined in a study of cytomegalovirus exposure and HLA in healthy donors. In the study overall: In an earlier analysis, around 120 million unique TCR beta sequences were found from 150 million to 200 million T cells. Notes on the study in general: Roughly uniform depth of sequencing across donors was assumed in presence/absence analyses. The authors enumerated over 150 TCR beta chains as linked to cytomegalovirus. Serostatus for CMV was the only available immune exposure information.

The PCR contained 60 Vbeta and 13 Jbeta primers. The table came from immunoSEQ multiplex PCR; TCRdb's copy has only in-frame clones and leaves some out. The data show roughly 97,000 clones, around 80% seen once. For this clone: The target antigen is unknown.

Germline V gene data show CDR1 as LGHNT and CDR2 as FRNRAP. This CDR3 is built from 15 residues. Trimming cost V 5 bases and J 7 bases; bases outside gene matches: 11. The genes are TRBV12-5 and TRBJ2-1, with 7 bases aligning to TRBD2. This clonotype was obtained from a woman under 30 in good health and CMV-seropositive. The sequencing sample was made of PBMCs. The CDR3 loop is CASGVGTTEGNEQFF. CDR3 sequence (DNA): TGTGCTAGTGGTGTCGGGACTACCGAGGGGAATGAGCAGTTCTTC.